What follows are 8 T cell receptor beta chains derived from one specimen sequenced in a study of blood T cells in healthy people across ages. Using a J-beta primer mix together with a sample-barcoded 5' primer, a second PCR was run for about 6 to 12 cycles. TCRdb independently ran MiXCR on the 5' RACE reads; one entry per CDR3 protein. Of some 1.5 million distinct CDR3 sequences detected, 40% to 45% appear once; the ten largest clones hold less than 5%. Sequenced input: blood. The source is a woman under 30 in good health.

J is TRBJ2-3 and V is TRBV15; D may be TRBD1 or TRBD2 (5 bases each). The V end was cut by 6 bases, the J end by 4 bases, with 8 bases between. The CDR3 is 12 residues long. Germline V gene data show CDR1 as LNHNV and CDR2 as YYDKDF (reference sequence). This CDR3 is CATRGVADTQYF. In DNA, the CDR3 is TGTGCCACCAGGGGGGTTGCAGATACGCAGTATTTT.

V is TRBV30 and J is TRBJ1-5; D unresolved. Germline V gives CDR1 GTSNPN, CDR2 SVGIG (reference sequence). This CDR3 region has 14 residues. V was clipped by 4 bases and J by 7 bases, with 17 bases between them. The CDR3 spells CAWKKVQEKQPQHF. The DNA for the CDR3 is TGTGCCTGGAAAAAGGTGCAGGAGAAACAGCCCCAGCATTTT.

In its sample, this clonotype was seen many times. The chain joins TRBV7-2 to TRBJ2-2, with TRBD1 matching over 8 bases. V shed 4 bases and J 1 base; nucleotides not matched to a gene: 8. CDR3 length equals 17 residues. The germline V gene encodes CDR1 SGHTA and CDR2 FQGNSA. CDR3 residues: CASSYHLGQGNTGELFF. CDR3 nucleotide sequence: TGTGCCAGCAGCTATCACCTAGGACAGGGGAACACCGGGGAGCTGTTTTTT.

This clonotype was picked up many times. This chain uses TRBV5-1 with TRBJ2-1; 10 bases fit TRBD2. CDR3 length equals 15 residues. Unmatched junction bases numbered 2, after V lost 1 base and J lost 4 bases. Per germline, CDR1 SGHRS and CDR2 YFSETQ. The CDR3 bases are TGCGCCAGCAGCTTGACTAGCGGGACTTACAATGAGCAGTTCTTC. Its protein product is CASSLTSGTYNEQFF.

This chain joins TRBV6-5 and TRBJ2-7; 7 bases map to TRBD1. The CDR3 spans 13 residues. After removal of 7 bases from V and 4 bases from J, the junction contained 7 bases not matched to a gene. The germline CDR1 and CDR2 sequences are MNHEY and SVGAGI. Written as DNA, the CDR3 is TGTGCCAGCACTCCGGACAGGCGGTACGAGCAGTACTTC. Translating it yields CASTPDRRYEQYF.

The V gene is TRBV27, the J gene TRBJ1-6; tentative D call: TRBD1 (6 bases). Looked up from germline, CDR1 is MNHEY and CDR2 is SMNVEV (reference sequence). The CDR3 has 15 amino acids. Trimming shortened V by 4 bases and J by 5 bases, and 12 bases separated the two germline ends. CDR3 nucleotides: TGTGCCAGCAGTTGGGGGCATCGTGATAATTCACCCCTCCACTTT. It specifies CASSWGHRDNSPLHF.

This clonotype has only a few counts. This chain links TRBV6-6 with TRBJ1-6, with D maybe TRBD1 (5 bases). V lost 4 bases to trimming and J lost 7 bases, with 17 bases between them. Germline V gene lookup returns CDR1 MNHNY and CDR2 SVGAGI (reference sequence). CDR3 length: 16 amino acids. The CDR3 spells CASSSYPEAGNSPLHF. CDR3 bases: TGTGCCAGCAGTTCCTACCCTGAGGCAGGGAATTCACCCCTCCACTTT.

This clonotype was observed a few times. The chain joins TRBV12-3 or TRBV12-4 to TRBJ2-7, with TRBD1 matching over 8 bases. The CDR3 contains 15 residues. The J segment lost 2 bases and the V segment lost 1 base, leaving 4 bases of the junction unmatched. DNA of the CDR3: TGTGCCAGCAGTTTAGAAGGACAGGGCCCCTACGAGCAGTACTTC. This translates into CASSLEGQGPYEQYF.